This paragraph reports one TCR beta chain. Its cognate antigen is unknown. TCRdb called the 5' RACE reads again in MiXCR, with one record for every CDR3 protein. The table lists approximately 53,000 distinct CDR3 sequences, 25% to 30% of them singletons. Trimming took 4 bases from V and 8 from J; bases not matched to a gene: 13. CDR3 length: 15 residues. The V gene's germline CDR1 is SGHRS and CDR2 YFSETQ. Broader study findings: Whole repertoires were not studied in the larger cohort, only one V-J beta rearrangement.

This chain joins TRBV5-1 and TRBJ1-1; 8 nucleotides agree with TRBD1. The sequence was collected from a female donor with breast cancer. The specimen was tumor-infiltrating memory CD4+ T cells sorted from the breast tumor. The subset here: memory CD4+ T cells, CD4+CD45RO+CD25-. In DNA, the CDR3 is TGCGCCAGCAGCGGGGGGACAGGAGTCTTTTCAGAAGCTTTCTTT. Its translation is CASSGGTGVFSEAFF. The whole variable domain, filled in from reference TRBV5-1 and TRBJ1-1, reads KAGVTQTPRYLIKTRGQQVTLSCSPISGHRSVSWYQQTPGQGLQFLFEYFSETQRNKGNFPGRFSGRQFSNSRSEMNVSTLELGDSALYLCASSGGTGVFSEAFFGQGTRLTVV.